The clone carrying this T cell receptor beta chain counts as hyperexpanded. Antigen: not known. Scientists ran DNA taken from cultured CD4+ T cells through the Oncomine TCR Beta short-read assay for sequencing. A single record per CDR3 protein comes from TCRdb applying MiXCR to the PCR reads. The sample carries about 13,000 distinct CDR3 sequences, 40% to 65% recorded once. Trimming removed 5 bases at V and 4 bases at J, with 8 bases between. CDR3 length: 12 amino acids. CDR1 is MNHEY, CDR2 SMNVEV, per germline (reference sequence). Treatment noted: roughly 10-day PBMC culture with coronavirus spike peptide pools or control peptides (ViraFEST assay). This record belongs to a study of vaccination and CD4 T cells after COVID-19. About the study: As their vaccination, participants received two doses of either BNT162b2 or mRNA-1273 vaccine.

The chain recombines TRBV27 with TRBJ2-5; D may be TRBD1 (6 bases). The origin of this receptor is a human donor who had recovered from COVID-19. Specimen: CD4+ T cells from blood, cultured in vitro. In DNA form, the CDR3 reads TGTGCCAGCAGTAGCAGGGGAGAGACCCAGTACTTC. Encoded protein: CASSSRGETQYF.